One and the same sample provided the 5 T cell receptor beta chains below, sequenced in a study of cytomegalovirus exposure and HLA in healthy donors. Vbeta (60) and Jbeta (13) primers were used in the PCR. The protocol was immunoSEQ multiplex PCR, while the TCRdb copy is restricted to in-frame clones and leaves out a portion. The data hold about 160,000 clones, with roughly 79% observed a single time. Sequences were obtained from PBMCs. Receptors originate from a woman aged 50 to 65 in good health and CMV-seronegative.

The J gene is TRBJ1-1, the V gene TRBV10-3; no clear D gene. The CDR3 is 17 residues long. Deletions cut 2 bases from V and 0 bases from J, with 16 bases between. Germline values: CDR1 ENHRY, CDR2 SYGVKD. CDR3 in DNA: TGTGCCATCAGTGAGAGCCGGTCGGGTCAAATGAACACTGAAGCTTTCTTT. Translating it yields CAISESRSGQMNTEAFF.

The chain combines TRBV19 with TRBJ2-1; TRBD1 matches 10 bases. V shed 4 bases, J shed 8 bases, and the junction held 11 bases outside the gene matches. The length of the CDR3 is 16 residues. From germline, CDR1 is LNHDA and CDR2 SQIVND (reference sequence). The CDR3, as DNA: TGTGCCAGTAGTACCTCGGACAGGGGGTTTGTTCATGAGCAGTTCTTC. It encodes CASSTSDRGFVHEQFF.

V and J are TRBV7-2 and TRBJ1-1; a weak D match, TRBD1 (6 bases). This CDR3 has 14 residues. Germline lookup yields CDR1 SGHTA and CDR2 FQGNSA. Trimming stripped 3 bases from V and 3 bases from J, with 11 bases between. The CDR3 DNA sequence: TGTGCCAGCAGCTTCTCGTCAGGGGACACTGAAGCTTTCTTT. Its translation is CASSFSSGDTEAFF.

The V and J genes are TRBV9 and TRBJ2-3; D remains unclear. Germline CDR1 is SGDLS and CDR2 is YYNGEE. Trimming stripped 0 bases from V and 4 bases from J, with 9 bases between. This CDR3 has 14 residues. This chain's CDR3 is CASSVVSRPDTQYF. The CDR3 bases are TGTGCCAGCAGCGTAGTGTCTAGACCAGATACGCAGTATTTT.

In DNA, the CDR3 is TGTGCCAGTTTAGCGGGATTTAACACCGGGGAGCTGTTTTTT. Protein sequence: CASLAGFNTGELFF. This chain uses TRBV7-8 with TRBJ2-2; the match to TRBD2 covers 8 bases. With 9 bases clipped from V and 2 bases from J, the junction kept 5 bases outside the gene matches. The CDR3 covers 14 residues. The germline gives CDR1 SGHVS, CDR2 FQNEAQ. Full variable domain (rest looked up from reference TRBV7-8 and TRBJ2-2): GAGVSQSPRYKVAKRGQDVALRCDPISGHVSLFWYQQALGQGPEFLTYFQNEAQLDKSGLPSDRFFAERPEGSVSTLKIQRTQQEDSAVYLCASLAGFNTGELFFGEGSRLTVL.